These 32 T cell receptor beta chains were all obtained from the same sample, sequenced in a study of blood T cell repertoires in COVID-19. Sequencing was performed with immunoSEQ multiplex PCR; in TCRdb, only in-frame clones are kept and a portion is missing. The sample carries 150,000 to 200,000 clones, around 77% recorded once. The source material was peripheral blood. Every receptor here comes from a man aged 65-85 years with active or convalescent COVID-19.

The CDR3 is CASSSAPHVNTDTQYF. In nucleotides, the CDR3 is TGTGCCAGCAGTTCAGCGCCCCACGTTAACACAGATACGCAGTATTTT. The J gene is TRBJ2-3, the V gene TRBV27; no firm D call. The CDR3 runs to 16 residues. V was cut by 4 bases and J by 2 bases, with 16 bases left in between. The germline V gene encodes CDR1 MNHEY and CDR2 SMNVEV (reference sequence).

CDR3 loop: CAIQPQLASNQPQHF. As DNA, the CDR3 is TGTGCCATCCAACCCCAGTTAGCGAGCAATCAGCCCCAGCATTTT. The chain uses TRBV6-5 and TRBJ1-5; no clear D gene. Trimming removed 10 bases from V and 1 base from J, with 17 bases in between. This CDR3 is 15 amino acids long. Germline V gene lookup returns CDR1 MNHEY and CDR2 SVGAGI.

Turning to this clone: This sample also contains other DNA sequences that code for the same CDR3. The V and J genes are TRBV18 and TRBJ1-5; 10 nucleotides agree with TRBD1. CDR3 length: 14 amino acids. V shed 6 bases and J 5 bases; nucleotides not matched to a gene: 4. Germline CDR1 reads KGHSH; CDR2 reads LQKENI. This CDR3 is CASSQGTGDQPQHF. In DNA, the CDR3 is TGTGCCAGCTCCCAGGGGACAGGGGATCAGCCCCAGCATTTT.

The chain uses TRBV5-5 and TRBJ2-3; 15 nucleotides agree with TRBD2. V was pared by 4 bases and J by 7 bases, with 10 bases of the junction left unmatched. Germline V gives CDR1 SGHKS, CDR2 YYEKEE (reference sequence). This CDR3 spans 17 amino acids. In DNA form, the CDR3 reads TGTGCCAGCAGCGCACCGGGACTAGCGGGGGGCCACTATACGCAGTATTTT. This translates into CASSAPGLAGGHYTQYF.

V is TRBV7-8 and J is TRBJ1-2, with D maybe TRBD1 (6 bases). The CDR3 has 17 residues. The V and J ends lost 5 bases and 5 bases respectively, with 24 bases between them. From germline, CDR1 is SGHVS and CDR2 FQNEAQ. Here the CDR3 DNA reads TGTGCCAGCAGCCCTCGGAGCGGGGGACAAATCATTTATGGCTACACCTTC. This gives the protein CASSPRSGGQIIYGYTF.

V and J are TRBV7-6 and TRBJ2-1; D gene uncertain. CDR1 SGHVS and CDR2 FNYEAQ come from the germline V gene. Trimming took off 2 bases at V and 2 bases at J, with 10 bases between the two ends. The CDR3 runs to 15 residues. This CDR3 is CASSLQDTPYNEQFF. DNA of the CDR3: TGTGCCAGCAGCTTACAGGATACCCCCTACAATGAGCAGTTCTTC.

This clone has more than one count but fewer than ten. V and J are TRBV6-2 or TRBV6-3 and TRBJ1-5, with a possible D match to TRBD1 (6 bases). Germline V gene lookup returns CDR1 MNHEY and CDR2 SVGEGT. Between the trimmed V and J ends, which lost 5 bases and 5 bases, there was a span of 13 bases. The CDR3 covers 14 residues. The CDR3 region has the DNA TGTGCCAGCAGTCGACAGGCTTGGGATCAGCCCCAGCATTTT. Translation gives CASSRQAWDQPQHF.

This clone was found once. V and J are TRBV9 and TRBJ1-3; D ambiguous. V lost 0 bases to trimming and J lost 0 bases, with 10 bases between them. The CDR3 sequence is 16 residues long. From germline, CDR1 is SGDLS and CDR2 YYNGEE. The CDR3, as DNA: TGTGCCAGCAGCGTAGGCGGAGAGACCTCTGGAAACACCATATATTTT. Amino acid sequence: CASSVGGETSGNTIYF. The full variable domain, completed using reference TRBV9 and TRBJ1-3, is DSGVTQTPKHLITATGQRVTLRCSPRSGDLSVYWYQQSLDQGLQFLIQYYNGEERAKGNILERFSAQQFPDLHSELNLSSLELGDSALYFCASSVGGETSGNTIYFGEGSWLTVV.

This clone showed up just a few times. The CDR3 nucleotides are TGTGCCAGCAGCCGGGGACAGGGTAATTCACCCCTCCACTTT. It specifies CASSRGQGNSPLHF. The genes are TRBV5-4 and TRBJ1-6; 9 bases align to TRBD1. V shed 4 bases and J 6 bases; nucleotides not matched to a gene: 2. Germline loops: CDR1 SGHNT, CDR2 YYREEE (reference sequence). The CDR3 sequence is 14 residues long. Filled out from reference TRBV5-4 and TRBJ1-6, the complete variable domain reads ETGVTQSPTHLIKTRGQQVTLRCSSQSGHNTVSWYQQALGQGPQFIFQYYREEENGRGNFPPRFSGLQFPNYSSELNVNALELDDSALYLCASSRGQGNSPLHFGNGTRLTVT.

This sequence joins TRBV18 and TRBJ2-7; 9 bases match TRBD1. Germline CDR1 KGHSH, CDR2 LQKENI. The CDR3 is 14 amino acids. The junction had 11 bases not matched to a gene; V was cut back by 7 bases and J by 7 bases. The DNA of the CDR3 is TGTGCCAGCTTACGAAGGACAGGGGAACAGGAGCAGTACTTC. Its translation is CASLRRTGEQEQYF.

This rearrangement joins TRBV11-2 to TRBJ1-1; TRBD1 matches at 8 bases. The CDR3 extends over 16 amino acids. V lost 6 bases to trimming and J lost 3 bases; unmatched junction nucleotides: 12. In germline, CDR1 is SGHAT, CDR2 FQNNGV. The CDR3 here is CASRSPTGTGYTEAFF. Written as DNA, the CDR3 is TGTGCCAGCAGATCCCCCACGGGGACAGGATACACTGAAGCTTTCTTT.

The CDR3 loop reads CASTAGAQPQHF. As DNA, the CDR3 is TGTGCCAGCACCGCGGGGGCACAGCCCCAGCATTTT. J is TRBJ1-5 and V is TRBV12-3 or TRBV12-4, with D possibly TRBD1 on 6 matching bases. The CDR3 covers 12 residues. The V gene lost 7 bases and the J gene lost 7 bases, with 11 bases spanning the gap.

The CDR3 coding sequence is TGTGCCAGCAGTTTATGGGAGGGGGTTGAAGCTTTCTTT. Protein: CASSLWEGVEAFF. The chain couples TRBV12-3 or TRBV12-4 to TRBJ1-1; maybe TRBD1 (6 bases). Between the trimmed V and J ends, which lost 2 bases and 7 bases, there was a span of 11 bases. The CDR3 has 13 residues.

This chain joins TRBV7-9 and TRBJ2-7; 7 bases are a match to TRBD2. The germline CDR1 and CDR2 sequences are SEHNR and FQNEAQ (reference sequence). The ends lost 4 bases at V and 5 bases at J; junction bases unmatched: 5. The CDR3 is made up of 13 amino acids. Written as DNA, the CDR3 is TGTGCCAGCAGCTCCGGGGGGTGGGACGAGCAGTACTTC. It codes for CASSSGGWDEQYF.

The chain couples TRBV18 to TRBJ2-5; a possible D gene is TRBD1 (6 bases). Trimming cost V 2 bases and J 1 base, with 11 bases left between them. Looked up from germline, CDR1 is KGHSH and CDR2 is LQKENI. The CDR3 spans 15 residues. CDR3 coding DNA: TGTGCCAGCTCACCAGGGCAGGGGTTCCAAGAGACCCAGTACTTC. Translated, it gives CASSPGQGFQETQYF.

V gene TRBV5-4 combines with J gene TRBJ1-2; TRBD1 is a possible D gene (5 bases). Germline CDR1 is SGHNT and CDR2 is YYREEE (reference sequence). CDR3 length: 14 amino acids. The ends were cut back, 0 bases at V and 7 bases at J, with 13 bases in the middle. The CDR3 coding sequence is TGTGCCAGCAGCTTGGGTTCAGGGCTGTCTGGCTACACCTTC. It codes for CASSLGSGLSGYTF.

CDR3 bases: TGTGCCATCAGTGGAAGGGGGCCGAACACTGAAGCTTTCTTT. It specifies CAISGRGPNTEAFF. The rearrangement links TRBV10-3 to TRBJ1-1, with 7 bases matching TRBD1. J was trimmed by 1 base and V by 4 bases; bases with no gene match: 3. Looked up from germline, CDR1 is ENHRY and CDR2 is SYGVKD. The CDR3 is 14 residues long.

The chain uses TRBV5-1 and TRBJ1-3; no definite D call. There are 14 residues in the CDR3. Trimming stripped 2 bases from V and 0 bases from J, with 6 bases between. Germline-derived CDR1 and CDR2 are SGHRS and YFSETQ. CDR3 bases: TGCGCCAGCAGCTTCCAGGACTCTGGAAACACCATATATTTT. As protein: CASSFQDSGNTIYF.

This rearrangement joins TRBV2 to TRBJ1-1; 10 nucleotides align to TRBD1. The CDR3 sequence is 14 residues long. V dropped 6 bases and J dropped 4; count of bases not matched to a gene: 5. In germline, CDR1 is SNHLY, CDR2 FYNNEI. CDR3 sequence: CASSLGQGVTEAFF. DNA of the CDR3: TGTGCCAGCAGCCTAGGACAGGGGGTCACTGAAGCTTTCTTT.

Notes on this clone: The same CDR3 arises from other DNA sequences in this sample as well. The V gene is TRBV5-6, the J gene TRBJ2-5; tentative D call: TRBD1 (6 bases). The CDR3 consists of 14 residues. Per the germline V gene, CDR1 is SGHDT and CDR2 is YYEEEE. V was pared by 0 bases and J by 1 base, with 7 bases between. CDR3 in DNA: TGTGCCAGCAGCTTGGGGACAGTCCAAGAGACCCAGTACTTC. Protein product: CASSLGTVQETQYF. The whole variable domain, filled in from reference TRBV5-6 and TRBJ2-5, reads DAGVTQSPTHLIKTRGQQVTLRCSPKSGHDTVSWYQQALGQGPQFIFQYYEEEERQRGNFPDRFSGHQFPNYSSELNVNALLLGDSALYLCASSLGTVQETQYFGPGTRLLVL.

CDR3 sequence: CAISESEGRGSTPLHF. The CDR3, as DNA: TGTGCCATCAGTGAATCCGAGGGCAGGGGATCAACACCCCTCCACTTT. The rearrangement uses TRBV10-3 and TRBJ1-6; TRBD1 is a possible D gene (6 bases). Germline values: CDR1 ENHRY, CDR2 SYGVKD. V lost 3 bases and J 11 bases, leaving 20 bases between the germline ends. This CDR3 is 16 amino acids long.

The chain joins TRBV5-1 to TRBJ1-5; D is ambiguous. The V end lost 1 base, the J end lost 8 bases, and 7 bases lay between the germline ends. Germline V gene data show CDR1 as SGHRS and CDR2 as YFSETQ. This CDR3 comprises 12 residues. The DNA of the CDR3 is TGCGCCAGCAGCTTGACCGGGGAGCCCCAGCATTTT. It yields the protein CASSLTGEPQHF.

The V gene is TRBV5-6, the J gene TRBJ1-3; D not resolved. Germline V CDR1 and CDR2: SGHDT, YYEEEE. The V and J ends lost 3 bases and 7 bases respectively, with 23 bases between them. The CDR3 has 17 residues. The CDR3 protein is CASSSGHIQLFPNTIYF. The CDR3 DNA reads TGTGCCAGCAGCTCCGGCCACATACAGTTGTTTCCGAACACCATATATTTT.

This clone appeared once. As DNA, the CDR3 is TGCGCCAGCAGCCTACAGGGCGGGGGAAATCAGCCCCAGCATTTT. Its protein product is CASSLQGGGNQPQHF. This chain joins TRBV5-1 and TRBJ1-5; D possibly corresponds to TRBD1 (6 bases). Trimming shortened V by 4 bases and J by 4 bases, and 15 bases separated the two germline ends. The CDR3 loop spans 15 amino acids. Germline-derived CDR1 and CDR2 are SGHRS and YFSETQ.

V usage is TRBV4-1 and J usage is TRBJ1-4; 11 bases are shared with TRBD1. With 1 base clipped from V and 7 bases from J, the junction kept 8 bases outside the gene matches. The CDR3 runs 17 residues. Germline CDR1 and CDR2: MGHRA and YSYEKL. CDR3 coding DNA: TGCGCCAGCAGCCAAGTGGACAGGGGGCTGTTAGGTGAAAAACTGTTTTTT. This codes for CASSQVDRGLLGEKLFF.

This clone was counted once. The chain carries TRBV6-5 and TRBJ2-7; 13 nucleotides line up with TRBD2. This CDR3 has 15 residues. The V segment lost 6 bases and the J segment 3 bases; nucleotides outside the gene matches: 5. The germline V gene has CDR1 MNHEY and CDR2 SVGAGI. The CDR3 region is CASSLTSGGLYEQYF. The CDR3, as DNA: TGTGCCAGCAGCCTGACTAGCGGGGGGCTCTACGAGCAGTACTTC.

In this sample, this clone turned up once. The J gene is TRBJ1-2, the V gene TRBV9; a possible D gene is TRBD1 (5 bases). V was pared by 4 bases and J by 4 bases, with 11 bases between. Germline V gene sequence: CDR1 SGDLS, CDR2 YYNGEE. The length of the CDR3 is 13 residues. The CDR3 region has the DNA TGTGCCAGCAGCCGAAGGGGAAGCTATGGCTACACCTTC. Translated: CASSRRGSYGYTF.

The V call is TRBV7-9, the J call TRBJ2-1; 10 positions agree with TRBD2. This CDR3 is built from 16 residues. Germline V CDR1 and CDR2: SEHNR, FQNEAQ (reference sequence). Trimming took 5 bases from V and 5 from J; bases not matched to a gene: 9. CDR3 in DNA: TGTGCCAGCAGCCCCAGACTAGCGGGTCTCAACAATGAGCAGTTCTTC. It translates to CASSPRLAGLNNEQFF.

V and J are TRBV6-5 and TRBJ2-7; 7 bases map to TRBD1. The trim removed 0 bases at V and 6 bases at J, leaving 8 bases unmatched. CDR1 and CDR2 (germline): MNHEY, SVGAGI. The CDR3 spans 15 residues. In nucleotides, the CDR3 is TGTGCCAGCAGTTACTCGACAGGGTCTTGGGGCGAGCAGTACTTC. Protein product: CASSYSTGSWGEQYF.

This clone was detected once. CDR3 sequence: CAWSAGSYGYTF. The CDR3 nucleotides are TGTGCCTGGAGTGCGGGGTCCTATGGCTACACCTTC. This sequence joins TRBV30 and TRBJ1-2; D gene ambiguous. The CDR3 is made up of 12 amino acids. Trimming cost V 1 base and J 4 bases, with 7 bases left between them. Germline CDR1 is GTSNPN and CDR2 is SVGIG (reference sequence). Variable domain in full (rest from reference TRBV30 and TRBJ1-2): SQTIHQWPATLVQPVGSPLSLECTVEGTSNPNLYWYRQAAGRGLQLLFYSVGIGQISSEVPQNLSASRPQDRQFILSSKKLLLSDSGFYLCAWSAGSYGYTFGSGTRLTVV.

This clone appeared a few times. The rearrangement uses TRBV2 and TRBJ1-1, with TRBD1 as a possible D gene (5 bases). In germline, CDR1 is SNHLY, CDR2 FYNNEI. V gave up 4 bases and J gave up 1 base, with 10 bases separating them. The CDR3 loop spans 14 amino acids. CDR3 DNA: TGTGCCAGCAGTGTAGGCAGGGCGAACACTGAAGCTTTCTTT. It is translated as CASSVGRANTEAFF.

The chain is built from TRBV2 and TRBJ2-1; possibly TRBD1 for D (5 bases). The CDR3 spans 13 residues. CDR1 SNHLY and CDR2 FYNNEI come from the germline V gene. Trimming cost V 7 bases and J 0 bases, with 7 bases left between them. The CDR3 DNA reads TGTGCCAGCAAGGGGTCCTCCTACAATGAGCAGTTCTTC. As protein: CASKGSSYNEQFF.